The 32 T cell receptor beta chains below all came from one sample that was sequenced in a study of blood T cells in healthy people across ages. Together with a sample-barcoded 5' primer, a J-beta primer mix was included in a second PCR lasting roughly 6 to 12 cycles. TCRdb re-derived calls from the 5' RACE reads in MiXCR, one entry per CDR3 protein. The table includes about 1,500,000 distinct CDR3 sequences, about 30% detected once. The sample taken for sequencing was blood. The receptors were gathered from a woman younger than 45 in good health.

The CDR3 DNA follows: TGTGCCAGCACTCAGACAGGGGGCATTAATGAAAAACTGTTTTTT. Translating gives CASTQTGGINEKLFF. This chain links TRBV7-9 with TRBJ1-4, with 10 bases matching TRBD1. This CDR3 is built from 15 residues. The germline CDR1 and CDR2 sequences are SEHNR and FQNEAQ (reference sequence). V lost 7 bases to trimming and J lost 4 bases; unmatched junction nucleotides: 6.

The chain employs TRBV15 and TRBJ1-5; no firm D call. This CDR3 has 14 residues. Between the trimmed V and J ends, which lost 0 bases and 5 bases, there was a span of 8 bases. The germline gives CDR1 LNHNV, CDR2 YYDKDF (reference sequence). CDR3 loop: CATSREWGDQPQHF. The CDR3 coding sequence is TGTGCCACCAGCAGAGAGTGGGGAGATCAGCCCCAGCATTTT.

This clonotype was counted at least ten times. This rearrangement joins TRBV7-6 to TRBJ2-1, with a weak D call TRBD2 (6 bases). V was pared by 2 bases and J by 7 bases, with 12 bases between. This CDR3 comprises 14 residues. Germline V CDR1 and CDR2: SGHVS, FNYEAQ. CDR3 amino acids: CASSLNGGGNEQFF. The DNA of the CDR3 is TGTGCCAGCAGCTTAAACGGGGGTGGAAATGAGCAGTTCTTC. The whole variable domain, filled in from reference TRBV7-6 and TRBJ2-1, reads GAGVSQSPRYKVTKRGQDVALRCDPISGHVSLYWYRQALGQGPEFLTYFNYEAQQDKSGLPNDRFSAERPEGSISTLTIQRTEQRDSAMYRCASSLNGGGNEQFFGPGTRLTVL.

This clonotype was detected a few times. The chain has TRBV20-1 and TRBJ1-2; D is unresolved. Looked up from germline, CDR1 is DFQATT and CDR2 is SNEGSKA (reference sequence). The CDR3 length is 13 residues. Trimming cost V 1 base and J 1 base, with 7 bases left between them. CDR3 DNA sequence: TGCAGTGCTAGAGCCGGGATTAACTATGGCTACACCTTC. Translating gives CSARAGINYGYTF.

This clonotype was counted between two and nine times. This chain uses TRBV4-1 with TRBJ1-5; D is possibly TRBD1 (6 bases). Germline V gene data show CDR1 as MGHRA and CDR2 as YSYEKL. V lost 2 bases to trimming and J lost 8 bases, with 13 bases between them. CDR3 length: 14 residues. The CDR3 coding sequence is TGCGCCAGCAGCCAAAGTCAGGGGTTGGAGCCCCAGCATTTT. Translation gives CASSQSQGLEPQHF.

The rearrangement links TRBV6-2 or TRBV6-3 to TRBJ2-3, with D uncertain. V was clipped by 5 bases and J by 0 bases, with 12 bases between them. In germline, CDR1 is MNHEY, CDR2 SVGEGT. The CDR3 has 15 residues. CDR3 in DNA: TGTGCCAGCAGTCCTCGAGGAACCAGCACAGATACGCAGTATTTT. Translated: CASSPRGTSTDTQYF.

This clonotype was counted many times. This chain's CDR3 is CASRVLDGPYEQYF. In nucleotides, the CDR3 is TGTGCCAGCAGGGTCCTTGACGGGCCCTACGAGCAGTACTTC. The V call is TRBV6-1, the J call TRBJ2-7; D is uncertain. The CDR3 is 14 amino acids. Per germline, CDR1 MNHNS and CDR2 SASEGT. The germline V and J ends were trimmed by 6 bases and 2 bases, with 14 bases remaining between them.

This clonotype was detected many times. Here the CDR3 reads CAIYNPGLDNNEQFF. In DNA form, the CDR3 reads TGTGCCATTTATAATCCGGGACTAGATAACAATGAGCAGTTCTTC. The J gene is TRBJ2-1, the V gene TRBV10-3, with 8 bases aligning to TRBD2. The V segment lost 9 bases and the J segment 5 bases; nucleotides outside the gene matches: 12. The CDR3 has 15 amino acids. Germline V gene data show CDR1 as ENHRY and CDR2 as SYGVKD.

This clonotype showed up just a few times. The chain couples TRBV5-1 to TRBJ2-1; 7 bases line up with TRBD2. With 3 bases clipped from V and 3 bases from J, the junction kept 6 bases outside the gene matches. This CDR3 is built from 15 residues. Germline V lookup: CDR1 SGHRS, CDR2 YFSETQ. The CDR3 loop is CASSSPSGDYNEQFF. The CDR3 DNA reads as TGCGCCAGCAGCTCTCCTAGCGGAGACTACAATGAGCAGTTCTTC.

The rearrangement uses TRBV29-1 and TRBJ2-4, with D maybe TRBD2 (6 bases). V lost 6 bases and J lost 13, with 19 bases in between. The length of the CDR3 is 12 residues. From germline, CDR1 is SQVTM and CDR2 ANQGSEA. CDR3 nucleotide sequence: TGCAGCGTCACCTCCCCTAGCGCGGAGCAGTACTTC. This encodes CSVTSPSAEQYF.

CDR3 amino acids: CATSDIIHGKGATDTQYF. Written as DNA, the CDR3 is TGTGCCACCAGTGATATCATCCACGGAAAGGGGGCTACAGATACGCAGTATTTT. The J gene is TRBJ2-3, the V gene TRBV24-1; 7 bases are shared with TRBD1. CDR3 length: 18 amino acids. The germline V gene has CDR1 KGHDR and CDR2 SFDVKD. V dropped 3 bases and J dropped 3; count of bases not matched to a gene: 14.

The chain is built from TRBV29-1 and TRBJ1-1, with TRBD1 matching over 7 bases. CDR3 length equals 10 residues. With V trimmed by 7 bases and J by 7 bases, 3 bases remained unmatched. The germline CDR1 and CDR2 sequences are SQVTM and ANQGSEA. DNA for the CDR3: TGCAGCGGACGGGACAGTGAAGCTTTCTTT. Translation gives CSGRDSEAFF.

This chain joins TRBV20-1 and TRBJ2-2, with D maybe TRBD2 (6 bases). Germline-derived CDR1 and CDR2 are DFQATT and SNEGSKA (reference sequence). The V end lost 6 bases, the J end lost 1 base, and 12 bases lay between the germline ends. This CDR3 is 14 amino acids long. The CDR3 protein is CSAPDGGNTGELFF. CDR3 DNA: TGCAGTGCACCGGACGGGGGGAACACCGGGGAGCTGTTTTTT.

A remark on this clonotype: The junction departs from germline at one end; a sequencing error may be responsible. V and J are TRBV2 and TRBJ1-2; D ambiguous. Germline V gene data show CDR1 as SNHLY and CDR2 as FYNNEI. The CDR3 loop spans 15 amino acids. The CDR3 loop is CASSEASDGNYGYTF. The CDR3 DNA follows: TGTGCCAGCAGCGAAGCTAGTGACGGCAACTATGGCTACACCTTC.

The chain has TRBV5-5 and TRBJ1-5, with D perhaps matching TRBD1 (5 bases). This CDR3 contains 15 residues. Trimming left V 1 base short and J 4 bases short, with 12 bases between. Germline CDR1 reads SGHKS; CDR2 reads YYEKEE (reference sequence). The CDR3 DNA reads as TGTGCCAGCAGCTTGCACACGGGGCTTAATCAGCCCCAGCATTTT. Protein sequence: CASSLHTGLNQPQHF.

In DNA, the CDR3 is TGTGCCAGCAGCAAAGAGGGCAGAGACCGAGCCAAAAACATTCAGTACTTC. It translates to CASSKEGRDRAKNIQYF. V usage is TRBV21-1 and J usage is TRBJ2-4; the listed D gene, TRBD2, was not tested against the DNA. TRBV21-1 is shown as a pseudogene. The CDR3 sequence is 17 residues long.

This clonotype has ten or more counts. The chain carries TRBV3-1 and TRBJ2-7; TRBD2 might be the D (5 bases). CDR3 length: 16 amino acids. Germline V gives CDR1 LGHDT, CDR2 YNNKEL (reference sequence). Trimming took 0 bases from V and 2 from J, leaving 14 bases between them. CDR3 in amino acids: CASSQEVAGTTYEQYF. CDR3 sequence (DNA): TGTGCCAGCAGCCAAGAGGTCGCGGGTACTACCTACGAGCAGTACTTC.

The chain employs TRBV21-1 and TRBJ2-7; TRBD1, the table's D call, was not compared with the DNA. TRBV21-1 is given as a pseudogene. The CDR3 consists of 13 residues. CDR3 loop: CASPGRELYEQYF. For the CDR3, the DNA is TGTGCCAGCCCGGGACGGGAATTATACGAGCAGTACTTC.

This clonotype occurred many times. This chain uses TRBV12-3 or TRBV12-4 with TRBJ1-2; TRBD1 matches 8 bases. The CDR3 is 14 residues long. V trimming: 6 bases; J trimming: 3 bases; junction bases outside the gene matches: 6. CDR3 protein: CASSLTGDYYGYTF. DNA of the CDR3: TGTGCCAGCAGCCTGACAGGGGACTACTATGGCTACACCTTC.

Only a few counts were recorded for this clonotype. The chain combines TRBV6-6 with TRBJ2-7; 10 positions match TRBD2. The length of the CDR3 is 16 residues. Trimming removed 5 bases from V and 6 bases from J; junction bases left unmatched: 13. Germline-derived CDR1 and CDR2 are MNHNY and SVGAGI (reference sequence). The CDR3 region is CASSAQRGGGKAEQYF. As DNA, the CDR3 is TGTGCCAGCAGTGCCCAGCGGGGGGGCGGAAAGGCCGAGCAGTACTTC.

The CDR3 loop reads CASSPPDRVIDTQYF. In DNA form, the CDR3 reads TGTGCCAGCTCACCACCGGACAGGGTCATAGATACGCAGTATTTT. The genes are TRBV6-5 and TRBJ2-3, with TRBD1 matching over 8 bases. The length of the CDR3 is 15 residues. V trimming: 8 bases; J trimming: 5 bases; junction bases outside the gene matches: 12. Germline V gives CDR1 MNHEY, CDR2 SVGAGI.

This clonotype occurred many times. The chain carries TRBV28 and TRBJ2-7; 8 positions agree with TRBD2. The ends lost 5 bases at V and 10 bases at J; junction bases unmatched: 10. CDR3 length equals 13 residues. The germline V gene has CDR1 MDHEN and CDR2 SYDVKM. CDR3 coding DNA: TGTGCCAGCAGTGAAACTAACAGCGGGAGTCAGTACTTC. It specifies CASSETNSGSQYF. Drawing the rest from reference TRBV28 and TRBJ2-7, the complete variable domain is DVKVTQSSRYLVKRTGEKVFLECVQDMDHENMFWYRQDPGLGLRLIYFSYDVKMKEKGDIPEGYSVSREKKERFSLILESASTNQTSMYLCASSETNSGSQYFGPGTRLTVT.

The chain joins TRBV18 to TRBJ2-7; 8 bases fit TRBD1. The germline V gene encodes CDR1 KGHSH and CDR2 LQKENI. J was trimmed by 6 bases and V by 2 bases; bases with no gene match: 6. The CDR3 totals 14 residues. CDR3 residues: CASSPTVTGAEQYF. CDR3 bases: TGTGCCAGCTCACCAACGGTGACAGGGGCCGAGCAGTACTTC.

The CDR3 DNA follows: TGCGCCAGCACCAGGACAGGACACAATCAGCCCCAGCATTTT. It translates to CASTRTGHNQPQHF. The rearrangement links TRBV10-2 to TRBJ1-5; 7 bases match TRBD1. CDR3 length equals 14 residues. Trimming took 7 bases from V and 3 from J; bases not matched to a gene: 6. CDR1 WSHSY and CDR2 SAAADI come from the germline V gene.

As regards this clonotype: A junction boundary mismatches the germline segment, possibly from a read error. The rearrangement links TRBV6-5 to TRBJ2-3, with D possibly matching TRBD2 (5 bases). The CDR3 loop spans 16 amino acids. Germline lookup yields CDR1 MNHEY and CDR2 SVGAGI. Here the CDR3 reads CASSYSPESGTDMQYF. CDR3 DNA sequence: TGTGCCAGCAGTTACTCCCCAGAGAGCGGCACAGATATGCAGTATTTT.

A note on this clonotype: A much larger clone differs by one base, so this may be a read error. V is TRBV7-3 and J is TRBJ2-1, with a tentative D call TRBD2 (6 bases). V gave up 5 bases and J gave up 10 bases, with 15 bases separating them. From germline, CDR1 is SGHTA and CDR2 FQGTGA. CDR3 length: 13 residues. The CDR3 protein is CASSETSVSEQFF. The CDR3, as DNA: TGTGCCAGCAGCGAGACTAGTGTTTCCGAGCAGTTCTTC.

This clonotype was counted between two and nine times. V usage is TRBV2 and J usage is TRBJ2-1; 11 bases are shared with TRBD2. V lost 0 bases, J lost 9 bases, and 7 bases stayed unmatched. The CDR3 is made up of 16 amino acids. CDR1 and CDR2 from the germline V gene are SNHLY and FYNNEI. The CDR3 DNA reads TGTGCCAGCAGTGAAGCTTTAGCGGGGGGGAATGGTGAGCAGTTCTTC. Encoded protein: CASSEALAGGNGEQFF.

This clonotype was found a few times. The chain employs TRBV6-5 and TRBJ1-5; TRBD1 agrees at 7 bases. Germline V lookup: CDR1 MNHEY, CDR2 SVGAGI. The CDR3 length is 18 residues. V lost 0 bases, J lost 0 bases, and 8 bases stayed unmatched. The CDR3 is CASSYSIPGTASNQPQHF. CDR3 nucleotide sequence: TGTGCCAGCAGTTACTCGATTCCCGGGACAGCTAGCAATCAGCCCCAGCATTTT.

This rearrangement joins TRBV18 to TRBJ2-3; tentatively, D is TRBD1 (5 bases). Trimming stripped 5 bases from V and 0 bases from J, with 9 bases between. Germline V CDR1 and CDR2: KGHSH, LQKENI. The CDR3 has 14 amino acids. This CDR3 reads CASSNRTSTDTQYF. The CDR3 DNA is TGTGCCAGCTCAAACAGGACGAGCACAGATACGCAGTATTTT.

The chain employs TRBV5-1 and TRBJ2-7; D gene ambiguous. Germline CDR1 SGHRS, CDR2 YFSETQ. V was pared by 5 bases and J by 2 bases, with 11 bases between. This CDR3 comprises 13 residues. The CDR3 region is CASSYSTAYEQYF. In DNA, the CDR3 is TGCGCCAGCAGTTATAGCACCGCCTACGAGCAGTACTTC.

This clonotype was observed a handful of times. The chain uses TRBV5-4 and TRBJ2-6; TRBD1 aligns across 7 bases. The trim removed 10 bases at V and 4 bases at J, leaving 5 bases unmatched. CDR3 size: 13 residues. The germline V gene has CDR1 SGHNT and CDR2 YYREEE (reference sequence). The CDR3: CASKGAGANVLTF. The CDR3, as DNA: TGTGCCTCAAAGGGGGCCGGGGCCAACGTCCTGACTTTC.

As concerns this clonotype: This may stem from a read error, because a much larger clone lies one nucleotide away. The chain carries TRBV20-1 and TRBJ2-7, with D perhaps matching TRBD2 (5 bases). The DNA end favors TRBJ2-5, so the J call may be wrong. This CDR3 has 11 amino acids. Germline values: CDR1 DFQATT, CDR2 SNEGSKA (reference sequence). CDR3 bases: TGCAGTACTAGTATGAAAGCGACCCAGTACTTC. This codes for CSTSMKATQYF.